The text below deals with one TCR beta chain. The data derive from a study of blood T cell repertoires in COVID-19. Overall study: The United States, Italy and Spain were the sources of the acute and convalescent COVID-19 samples.

V shed 4 bases, J shed 2 bases, and the junction held 5 bases outside the gene matches. The germline gives CDR1 SQVTM, CDR2 ANQGSEA. The CDR3 length is 13 residues. The protocol was immunoSEQ multiplex PCR, while the TCRdb copy is restricted to in-frame clones and leaves out a portion. The profile covers around 100,000 clones, with roughly 89% appearing a single time and 15% taken by the ten largest. The sequenced sample consisted of peripheral blood. This TCR was recovered from a human donor in a cohort sampled during active COVID-19. The V and J genes are TRBV29-1 and TRBJ2-7, with 7 positions matching TRBD1. The CDR3 sequence: CSVGPGTAYEQYF. The CDR3 coding sequence is TGCAGCGTTGGGCCCGGGACAGCCTACGAGCAGTACTTC.